Each of the 6 T cell receptor beta chains below was sequenced from the same sample in a study of blood T cell repertoires in COVID-19. Assay used: immunoSEQ multiplex PCR; TCRdb lists only in-frame clones, some missing. The sample lists around 200,000 clones; nearly 90% were seen once. The sample was PBMCs or T cells enriched from blood (not recorded which). Every receptor here comes from a woman in her 40s with acute COVID-19.

This chain joins TRBV19 and TRBJ2-1; TRBD1 matches 8 bases. Trimming removed 3 bases from V and 2 bases from J; junction bases left unmatched: 6. The CDR3 contains 16 residues. CDR1 LNHDA and CDR2 SQIVND come from the germline V gene (reference sequence). In DNA, the CDR3 is TGTGCCAGTAGTATGGCCCCAGGGGGCACCTACAATGAGCAGTTCTTC. Protein product: CASSMAPGGTYNEQFF.

The J gene is TRBJ2-7, the V gene TRBV7-9; D gene ambiguous. CDR1 is SEHNR and CDR2 is FQNEAQ in the germline V gene (reference sequence). This CDR3 region has 15 residues. V was pared by 1 base and J by 0 bases, with 10 bases between. The CDR3 protein is CASSLGVASSYEQYF. As DNA, the CDR3 is TGTGCCAGCAGCTTAGGTGTCGCGAGCTCCTACGAGCAGTACTTC.

In its sample, this clone was seen many times. V is TRBV4-2 and J is TRBJ2-2; D is uncertain. V dropped 0 bases and J dropped 4 bases, with 6 bases sitting between them. Germline CDR1 reads LGHNA; CDR2 reads YNFKEQ. The CDR3 runs to 14 residues. The CDR3 DNA sequence: TGTGCCAGCAGCCAAGAACGGGTCACCGGGGAGCTGTTTTTT. It specifies CASSQERVTGELFF.

V is TRBV4-3 and J is TRBJ1-4; no firm D call. Germline CDR1 LGHNA, CDR2 YSLEER. The length of the CDR3 is 15 residues. Between the trimmed V and J ends, which lost 0 bases and 2 bases, there was a span of 7 bases. The CDR3 DNA reads as TGCGCCAGCAGCCAAGATCCGGGGACTAATGAAAAACTGTTTTTT. Translating it yields CASSQDPGTNEKLFF.

The V call is TRBV11-2, the J call TRBJ2-1, with 8 bases lining up with TRBD2. Germline lookup yields CDR1 SGHAT and CDR2 FQNNGV. With V trimmed by 1 base and J by 10 bases, 15 bases remained unmatched. The CDR3 runs 17 residues. CDR3 amino acids: CASSLALLLAVRGEQFF. CDR3 bases: TGTGCCAGCAGCTTAGCCCTTTTACTAGCGGTACGGGGGGAGCAGTTCTTC. The variable domain in full, with the rest retrieved from reference TRBV11-2 and TRBJ2-1, is EAGVAQSPRYKIIEKRQSVAFWCNPISGHATLYWYQQILGQGPKLLIQFQNNGVVDDSQLPKDRFSAERLKGVDSTLKIQPAKLEDSAVYLCASSLALLLAVRGEQFFGPGTRLTVL.

The chain combines TRBV28 with TRBJ1-2; D is perhaps TRBD1 (5 bases). The CDR3 sequence is 12 residues long. Germline CDR1 is MDHEN and CDR2 is SYDVKM. V was pared by 8 bases and J by 1 base, with 8 bases between. The CDR3 loop is CASRDSNYGYTF. The CDR3 DNA sequence: TGTGCCAGCCGAGACAGTAACTATGGCTACACCTTC.